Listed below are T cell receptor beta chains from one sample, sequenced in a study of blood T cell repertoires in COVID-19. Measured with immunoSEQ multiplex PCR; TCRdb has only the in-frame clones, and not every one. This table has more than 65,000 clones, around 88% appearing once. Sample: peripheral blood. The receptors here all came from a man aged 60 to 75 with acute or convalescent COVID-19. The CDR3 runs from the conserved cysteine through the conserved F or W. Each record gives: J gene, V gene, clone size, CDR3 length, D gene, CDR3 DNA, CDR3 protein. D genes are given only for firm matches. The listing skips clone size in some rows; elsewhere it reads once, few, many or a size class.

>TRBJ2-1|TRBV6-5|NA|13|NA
TGTGCCAGCAGAGAGCAGGGTCTAAATGAGCAGTTCTTC
CASREQGLNEQFF
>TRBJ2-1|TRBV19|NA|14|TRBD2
TGTGCCAGTAGTATGAACGGGGGGGCTTATCAGCAGTTCTTC
CASSMNGGAYQQFF
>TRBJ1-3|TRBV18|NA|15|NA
TGTGCCAGCTCACCCAAGGAGTTCCCTGGAAACACCATATATTTT
CASSPKEFPGNTIYF
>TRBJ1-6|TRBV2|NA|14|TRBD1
TGTGCCAGCGCCGGGACAGGAGGGAATTCACCCCTCCACTTT
CASAGTGGNSPLHF
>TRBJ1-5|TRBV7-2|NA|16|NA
TGTGCCAGCAGCTTAGAGTTTAGAGCTGGAGGTCAGCCCCAGCATTTT
CASSLEFRAGGQPQHF
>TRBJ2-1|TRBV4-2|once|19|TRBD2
TGTGCCAGCAGCCAAAGTCCCCTCTTGGGTAGCGGGGCCAACAATGAGCAGTTCTTC
CASSQSPLLGSGANNEQFF
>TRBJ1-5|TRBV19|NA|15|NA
TGTGCCAGTAGTAGACAGGCCTTTAGCAATCAGCCCCAGCATTTT
CASSRQAFSNQPQHF
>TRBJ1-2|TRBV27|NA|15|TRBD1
TGTGCCAGCAGTTTTGGAACAGGGGGGAACTATGGCTACACCTTC
CASSFGTGGNYGYTF
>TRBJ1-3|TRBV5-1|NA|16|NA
TGCGCCAGCAGCCCGGACACAGGGTCCTCTGGAAACACCATATATTTT
CASSPDTGSSGNTIYF
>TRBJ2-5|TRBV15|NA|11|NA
TGTGCCACCAGCCGCGGGGAGACCCAGTACTTC
CATSRGETQYF
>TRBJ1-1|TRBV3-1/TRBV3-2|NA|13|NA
TGTGCCAGCAGCCAGATCCAGGGTGCCGAAGCTTTCTTT
CASSQIQGAEAFF
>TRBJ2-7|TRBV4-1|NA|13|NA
TGCGCCAGCAGCCAAGAGTGGGGAGGCGAGCAGTACTTC
CASSQEWGGEQYF
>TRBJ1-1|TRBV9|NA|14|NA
TGTGCCAGCAGCGGCCGCCGGGGGAACACTGAAGCTTTCTTT
CASSGRRGNTEAFF
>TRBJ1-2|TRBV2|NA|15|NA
TGTGCCAGCAGTGAAGCTGGGCGGGCCATCTATGGCTACACCTTC
CASSEAGRAIYGYTF
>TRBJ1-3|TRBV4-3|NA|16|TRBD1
TGCGCCAGCAGCATCTACCGGGACAGCTCTGGAAACACCATATATTTT
CASSIYRDSSGNTIYF
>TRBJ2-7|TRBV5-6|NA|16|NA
TGTGCCAGCAGCTCTTGGGAGGGACAGGTCACCTACGAGCAGTACTTC
CASSSWEGQVTYEQYF
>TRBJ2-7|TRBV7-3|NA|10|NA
TGTGCCAGCAGCCTCTACGAGCAGTACTTC
CASSLYEQYF
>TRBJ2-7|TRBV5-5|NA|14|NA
TGTGCCAGCAGCTCTACCGCGGTGGTTGGCGAGCAGTACTTC
CASSSTAVVGEQYF
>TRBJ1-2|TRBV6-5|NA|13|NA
TGTGCCAGCGGAAGATCAGGGAACTATGGCTACACCTTC
CASGRSGNYGYTF
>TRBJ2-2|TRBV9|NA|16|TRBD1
TGTGCCAGCAGCGTGGGACAGGGGGCCGACACCGGGGAGCTGTTTTTT
CASSVGQGADTGELFF
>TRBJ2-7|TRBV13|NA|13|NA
TGTGCCAGCAGCTCCCGCAGCTCCTACGAGCAGTACTTC
CASSSRSSYEQYF
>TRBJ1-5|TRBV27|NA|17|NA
TGTGCCAGCAGCCCTCGCCGGGAATTTATTAGCAATCAGCCCCAGCATTTT
CASSPRREFISNQPQHF
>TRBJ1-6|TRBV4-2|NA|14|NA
TGTGCCAGCAGCTATGCCGGGACACCTAATACCCTCCACTTT
CASSYAGTPNTLHF
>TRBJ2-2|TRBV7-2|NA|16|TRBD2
TGTGCCAGCAGCTTAGAAGCGGGGGGCCGCACCGGGGAGCTGTTTTTT
CASSLEAGGRTGELFF
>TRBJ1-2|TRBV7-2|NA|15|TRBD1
TGTGCCAGCAGCCCCTTCCCGGGACAGGGGCATGGCTACACCTTC
CASSPFPGQGHGYTF
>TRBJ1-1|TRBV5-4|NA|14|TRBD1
TGTGCCAGCGTCCCGTCAGGGGGCAACACTGAAGCTTTCTTT
CASVPSGGNTEAFF
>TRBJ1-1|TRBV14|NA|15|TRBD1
TGTGCCAGCAGCCAAGATTTGGGACAGGGAACTGAAGCTTTCTTT
CASSQDLGQGTEAFF
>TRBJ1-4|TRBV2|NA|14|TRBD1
TGTGCCAGCAGTAGGGACAGGGCAAATGAAAAACTGTTTTTT
CASSRDRANEKLFF
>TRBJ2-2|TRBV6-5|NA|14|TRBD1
TGTGCCAGCACCACAACAGGGGTTACCGGGGAGCTGTTTTTT
CASTTTGVTGELFF
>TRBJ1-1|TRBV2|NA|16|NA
TGTGCCAGCAGTGAGACCCTGACAGGCCGGGGCGCTGAAGCTTTCTTT
CASSETLTGRGAEAFF
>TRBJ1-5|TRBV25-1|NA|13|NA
TGTGCCAGCAGTGGCAGGGAACGTCAGCCCCAGCATTTT
CASSGRERQPQHF
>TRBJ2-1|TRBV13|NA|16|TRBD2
TGTGCCAGCAGCTCAGCTAGCGGGGGGGCCTACAATGAGCAGTTCTTC
CASSSASGGAYNEQFF
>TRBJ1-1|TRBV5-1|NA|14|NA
TGCGCCAGCAGCCTGACATTATCGAACACTGAAGCTTTCTTT
CASSLTLSNTEAFF
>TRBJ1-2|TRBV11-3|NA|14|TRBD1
TGTGCCAGCAGCTCCTCCACAGGGGGCGGCGGCTACACCTTC
CASSSSTGGGGYTF
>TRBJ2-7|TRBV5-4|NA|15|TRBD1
TGTGCCAGCAGCATCGGACAGGACGGCTCCTACGAGCAGTACTTC
CASSIGQDGSYEQYF
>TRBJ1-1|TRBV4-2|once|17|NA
TGTGCCAGCAGCCAAGAAGGGAGGGTCCTCTCTTCCACTGAAGCTTTCTTT
CASSQEGRVLSSTEAFF
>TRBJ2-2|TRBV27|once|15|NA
TGTGCCAGCAGATTAGAAGGGGCGAACACCGGGGAGCTGTTTTTT
CASRLEGANTGELFF
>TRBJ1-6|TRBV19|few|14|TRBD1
TGTGCCAGTAGTTTGACAGGGGGGGGATCACCCCTCCACTTT
CASSLTGGGSPLHF
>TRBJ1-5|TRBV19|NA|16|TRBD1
TGTGCCAGTACCCTGGGGACAGGGGTTAGCAATCAGCCCCAGCATTTT
CASTLGTGVSNQPQHF
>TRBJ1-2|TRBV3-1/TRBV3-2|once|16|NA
TGTGCCAGCAGCCGCCAGGTGGGGGGACTTACAATCGGCTACACCTTC
CASSRQVGGLTIGYTF
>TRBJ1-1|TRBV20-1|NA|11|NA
TGCAGTGAGTCGGGGGTCACTGAAGCTTTCTTT
CSESGVTEAFF
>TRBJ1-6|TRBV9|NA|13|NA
TGTGCCAGCAGCGCCGCGGATAATTCACCCCTCCACTTT
CASSAADNSPLHF
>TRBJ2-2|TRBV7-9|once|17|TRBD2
TGTGCCAGCAGCCTTTCCGCGGGGGGTATGGACACCGGGGAGCTGTTTTTT
CASSLSAGGMDTGELFF
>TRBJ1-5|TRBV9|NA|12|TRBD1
TGTGCCAGCGACAGGGTCAATCAGCCCCAGCATTTT
CASDRVNQPQHF
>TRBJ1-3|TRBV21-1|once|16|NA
TGTGCCAGCAGCCTCCAGGGGGCGCTGTGGGGAAACACCATATATTTT
CASSLQGALWGNTIYF
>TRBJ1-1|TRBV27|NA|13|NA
TGTGCCAGCAGAACACAGGGGAACACTGAAGCTTTCTTT
CASRTQGNTEAFF
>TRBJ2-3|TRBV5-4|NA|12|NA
TGTGCCAGCAGTCGACCGGGAGATACGCAGTATTTT
CASSRPGDTQYF
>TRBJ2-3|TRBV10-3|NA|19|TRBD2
TGTGCCATCAGTGAGCCCCTAGGGACTAGCGGGGGATACACAGATACGCAGTATTTT
CAISEPLGTSGGYTDTQYF
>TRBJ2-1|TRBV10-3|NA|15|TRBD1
TGTGCCATCAGTGCCGGGACAGGGGATAACAATGAGCAGTTCTTC
CAISAGTGDNNEQFF
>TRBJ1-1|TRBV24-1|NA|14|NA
TGTGCCACCAGTGACAGTCAGAGGGCCCTTGGAGCTTTCTTT
CATSDSQRALGAFF